These 16 T cell receptor beta chains came from one sample sequenced in a study of Graves' ophthalmopathy and Graves' hyperthyroidism. The authors amplified TCR beta CDR3 regions from RNA transcripts. The first-round RT-PCR employed HTBI primers together with the Qiagen OneStep RT-PCR kit. A multiplex PCR was then performed as the second round. TCRdb redid the calling of the multiplex PCR reads with MiXCR, one entry per CDR3 protein. The sample has about 640,000 distinct CDR3 sequences; about 38% are singletons. The material sequenced was peripheral blood. These receptors all stem from an adult man with Graves' ophthalmopathy.

Ten or more counts support this clonotype. The chain employs TRBV2 and TRBJ1-2; 7 bases match TRBD1. CDR1 is SNHLY and CDR2 is FYNNEI in the germline V gene. The CDR3 is 13 amino acids. V shed 7 bases, J shed 4 bases, and the junction held 6 bases outside the gene matches. In nucleotides, the CDR3 is TGTGCCAGCACTATGACAGGGACCTATGGCTACACCTTC. Amino acid sequence: CASTMTGTYGYTF.

The chain employs TRBV7-2 and TRBJ1-1; weak D call: TRBD1 (6 bases). This CDR3 has 14 residues. Trimming took 2 bases from V and 1 from J, leaving 8 bases between them. Germline lookup yields CDR1 SGHTA and CDR2 FQGNSA. CDR3 DNA: TGTGCCAGCAGCTTACCGACAGGGAACACTGAAGCTTTCTTT. Translating it yields CASSLPTGNTEAFF.

On this clonotype: It may be a read error: a sequence one base away is much more abundant. The chain is built from TRBV13 and TRBJ1-1, with a tentative D call TRBD1 (6 bases). The CDR3 totals 13 residues. Germline V lookup: CDR1 PRHDT, CDR2 FYEKMQ (reference sequence). The CDR3 DNA follows: TGCGCCAGCGGCCAAGGGATGGGGACACTGGCTTTCTTT. Its protein product is CASGQGMGTLAFF.

This clonotype was observed a handful of times. The chain recombines TRBV30 with TRBJ1-1; D gene ambiguous. This CDR3 spans 14 amino acids. Deletions cut 3 bases from V and 0 bases from J, with 11 bases between. Germline V gene sequence: CDR1 GTSNPN, CDR2 SVGIG (reference sequence). This CDR3 is CAWSRKAVNTEAFF. The CDR3 DNA follows: TGTGCCTGGAGCCGTAAGGCAGTGAACACTGAAGCTTTCTTT.

Worth noting for this clonotype: This may come from a read error, since a much larger clone is one base off. This CDR3 fails to terminate in the conserved phenylalanine or tryptophan, so it likely reflects a read error. The J gene is TRBJ2-7, the V gene TRBV6-5; no firm D call. This CDR3 spans 14 amino acids. Germline values: CDR1 MNHEY, CDR2 SVGAGI. Trimming pared 2 bases from V and 5 bases from J, leaving 13 bases between. CDR3: CASSYMPGRDEQYS. CDR3 sequence (DNA): TGTGCCAGCAGTTACATGCCGGGTCGGGACGAGCAGTACTCC.

The rearrangement uses TRBV6-5 and TRBJ2-7, with D possibly TRBD1 on 6 matching bases. The CDR3 loop spans 16 amino acids. Per germline, CDR1 MNHEY and CDR2 SVGAGI. Trimming cost V 0 bases and J 2 bases, with 14 bases left between them. Here the CDR3 reads CASSYSSGAGAYEQYF. The CDR3 nucleotides read TGTGCCAGCAGTTACTCGTCCGGGGCAGGGGCCTACGAGCAGTACTTC.

V gene TRBV5-5 combines with J gene TRBJ1-6; no reliable D call. The germline V and J ends were trimmed by 3 bases and 3 bases, with 13 bases remaining between them. Germline V gene data show CDR1 as SGHKS and CDR2 as YYEKEE (reference sequence). This CDR3 region has 16 residues. CDR3 in amino acids: CASSSTRWHYNSPLHF. The CDR3 DNA follows: TGTGCCAGCAGCTCGACCCGGTGGCACTATAATTCACCCCTCCACTTT.

V is TRBV15 and J is TRBJ1-2; D call uncertain. The V gene's germline CDR1 is LNHNV and CDR2 YYDKDF (reference sequence). CDR3 length: 16 residues. V dropped 1 base and J dropped 2 bases, with 14 bases sitting between them. CDR3: CATSRVVDMANYGYTF. Written as DNA, the CDR3 is TGTGCCACCAGCAGAGTGGTCGACATGGCGAACTATGGCTACACCTTC.

This clonotype showed up many times. V usage is TRBV4-2 and J usage is TRBJ2-2; D uncertain. Germline CDR1 and CDR2: LGHNA and YNFKEQ. The CDR3 has 11 residues. Trimming pared 4 bases from V and 8 bases from J, leaving 5 bases between. CDR3 sequence (DNA): TGTGCCAGCAGCCTGAGGGGGGAGCTGTTTTTT. Encoded protein: CASSLRGELFF.

The gene calls are TRBV7-9 and TRBJ2-6; D uncertain. The CDR3 has 14 amino acids. Germline lookup yields CDR1 SEHNR and CDR2 FQNEAQ (reference sequence). The CDR3 DNA reads as TGTACCACCCGAGGAGCTGCTGGGGCCAACGTCCTGACTTTC. Its protein product is CTTRGAAGANVLTF.

This clonotype appeared once. The chain carries TRBV10-3 and TRBJ1-1; no definite D call. V lost 10 bases and J lost 5, with 11 bases in between. This CDR3 has 11 amino acids. Germline CDR1 is ENHRY and CDR2 is SYGVKD. This CDR3 is CATGPGTEAFF. For the CDR3, the DNA is TGTGCCACTGGCCCGGGGACTGAAGCTTTCTTT.

This chain links TRBV25-1 with TRBJ1-1; 9 bases line up with TRBD1. The CDR3 has 10 amino acids. Germline V gives CDR1 MGHDK, CDR2 SYGVNS. V was pared by 6 bases and J by 12 bases, with 2 bases of the junction left unmatched. CDR3 sequence (DNA): TGTGCCAGCAGGACAGGGGGGACTTTCTTT. This gives the protein CASRTGGTFF. Variable domain in full (rest from reference TRBV25-1 and TRBJ1-1): EADIYQTPRYLVIGTGKKITLECSQTMGHDKMYWYQQDPGMELHLIHYSYGVNSTEKGDLSSESTVSRIRTEHFPLTLESARPSHTSQYLCASRTGGTFFGQGTRLTVV.

The sample holds many counts of this clonotype. The chain couples TRBV7-9 to TRBJ1-4, with D perhaps TRBD1 (5 bases). Germline V CDR1 and CDR2: SEHNR, FQNEAQ (reference sequence). The CDR3 has 15 residues. V was clipped by 1 base and J by 8 bases, with 14 bases between them. This CDR3 is CASSLGTGAKEKLFF. The CDR3, as DNA: TGTGCCAGCAGCTTAGGGACTGGGGCGAAGGAAAAACTGTTTTTT.

This rearrangement joins TRBV7-9 to TRBJ1-4; D is perhaps TRBD1 (6 bases). Germline V gives CDR1 SEHNR, CDR2 FQNEAQ (reference sequence). The CDR3 has 14 amino acids. The V gene lost 4 bases and the J gene lost 4 bases, with 10 bases spanning the gap. The CDR3 reads CASSSGGLNEKLFF. As DNA, the CDR3 is TGTGCCAGCAGCTCCGGGGGGCTTAATGAAAAACTGTTTTTT.

About this clonotype itself: A much larger clonotype is one base distant, so this may be a read error. The V and J genes are TRBV9 and TRBJ1-6; TRBD1 aligns across 7 bases. Germline trimming cut 7 bases from V and 6 bases from J; bases unmatched to any gene: 7. Germline V gives CDR1 SGDLS, CDR2 YYNGEE. This CDR3 has 14 residues. In DNA form, the CDR3 reads TGTGCCAGCGGCCAACAGGGGAGTAATTCACCCCTCCACTTT. Its protein product is CASGQQGSNSPLHF.

This clonotype appeared many times. J is TRBJ1-5 and V is TRBV2; D unresolved. CDR1 is SNHLY and CDR2 is FYNNEI in the germline V gene. V lost 4 bases and J 4 bases, leaving 11 bases between the germline ends. This CDR3 spans 14 amino acids. CDR3 amino acids: CASSGGGRNQPQHF. CDR3 sequence (DNA): TGTGCCAGCAGTGGAGGAGGTAGGAATCAGCCCCAGCATTTT.